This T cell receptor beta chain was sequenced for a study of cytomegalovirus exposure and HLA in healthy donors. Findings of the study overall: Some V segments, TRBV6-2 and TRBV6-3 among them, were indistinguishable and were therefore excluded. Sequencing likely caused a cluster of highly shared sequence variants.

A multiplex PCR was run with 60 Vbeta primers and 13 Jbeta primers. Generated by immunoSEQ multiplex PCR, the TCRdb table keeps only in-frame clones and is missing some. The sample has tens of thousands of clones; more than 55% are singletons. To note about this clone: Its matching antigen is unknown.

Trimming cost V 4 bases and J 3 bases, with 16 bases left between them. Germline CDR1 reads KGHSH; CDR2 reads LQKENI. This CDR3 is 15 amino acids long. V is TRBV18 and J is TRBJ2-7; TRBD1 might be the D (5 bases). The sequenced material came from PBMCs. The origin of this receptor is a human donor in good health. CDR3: CASSREQAVGYEQYF. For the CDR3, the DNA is TGTGCCAGCTCACGGGAACAGGCCGTCGGCTACGAGCAGTACTTC. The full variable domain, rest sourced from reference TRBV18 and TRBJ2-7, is NAGVMQNPRHLVRRRGQEARLRCSPMKGHSHVYWYRQLPEEGLKFMVYLQKENIIDESGMPKERFSAEFPKEGPSILRIQQVVRGDSAAYFCASSREQAVGYEQYFGPGTRLTVT.